This T cell receptor beta chain emerged from a study of memory CD4+ T cells and cytomegalovirus serostatus. Study-wide context: Donors were healthy Belgian adults, fewer than ten CMV seropositive and 20 to 25 seronegative.

With respect to this clone: Its cognate antigen is unknown.

The study's findings and limits: About 40% of the roughly 160 known CMV-associated TCRbeta sequences appeared in CD4+ memory.

Unmatched junction bases numbered 2, after V lost 8 bases and J lost 4 bases. CDR3 length equals 12 residues. Looked up from germline, CDR1 is SQVTM and CDR2 is ANQGSEA. Single viable CD3+CD4+CD8-CD45RO+ cells were sorted as the memory CD4+ T cells. The method was immunoSEQ multiplex PCR; TCRdb's version includes in-frame clones alone and lacks a portion of them. The repertoire has about 50,000 clones, around 80% of them found once; the top ten carry approximately 0.4%. The sequenced sample consisted of memory CD4+ T cells from blood. This TCR was sampled from an adult in good health and CMV-seronegative. V and J are TRBV29-1 and TRBJ2-3, with 11 bases identical to TRBD2. DNA of the CDR3: TGCAGCTTGGGACTAGCGGCAGATACGCAGTATTTT. It is translated as CSLGLAADTQYF.